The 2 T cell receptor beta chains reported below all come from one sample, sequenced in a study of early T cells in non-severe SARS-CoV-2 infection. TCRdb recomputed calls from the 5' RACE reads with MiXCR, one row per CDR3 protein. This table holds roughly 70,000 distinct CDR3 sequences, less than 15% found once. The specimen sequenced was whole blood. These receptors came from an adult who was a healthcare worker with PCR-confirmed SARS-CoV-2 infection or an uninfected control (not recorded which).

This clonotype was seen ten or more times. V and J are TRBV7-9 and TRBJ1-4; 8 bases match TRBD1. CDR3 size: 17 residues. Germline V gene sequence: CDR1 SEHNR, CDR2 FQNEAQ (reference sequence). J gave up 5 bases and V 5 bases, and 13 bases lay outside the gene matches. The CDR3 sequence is CASSPPAGDRRNEKLFF. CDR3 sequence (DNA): TGTGCCAGCAGCCCCCCGGCGGGGGACAGGCGCAATGAAAAACTGTTTTTT.

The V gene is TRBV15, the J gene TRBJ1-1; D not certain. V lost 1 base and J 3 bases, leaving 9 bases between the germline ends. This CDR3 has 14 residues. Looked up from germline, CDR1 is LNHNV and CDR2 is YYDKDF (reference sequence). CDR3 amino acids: CATSRGVRDTEAFF. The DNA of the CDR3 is TGTGCCACCAGCAGAGGAGTCCGCGACACTGAAGCTTTCTTT.